Listed here is a single T cell receptor (beta chain). The sample is drawn from a study of blood T cell repertoires in COVID-19. For the study at large: Acute and convalescent COVID-19 samples came from the United States, Italy and Spain.

CDR3 length: 14 residues. V dropped 7 bases and J dropped 3; count of bases not matched to a gene: 5. The germline V gene has CDR1 LGHDT and CDR2 YNNKEL (reference sequence). The data were produced by immunoSEQ multiplex PCR, yet TCRdb's version contains in-frame clones alone and is incomplete. The repertoire holds 250,000 or so clones, roughly 89% seen once, with 3.5% to 5.5% in the top ten. Material for sequencing was peripheral blood. This rearrangement joins TRBV3-1 (or the pseudogene TRBV3-2) to TRBJ2-4, with 8 nucleotides matching TRBD1. The source of this sequence is a woman in her 40s who had recovered from COVID-19. The CDR3 region is CASTSTGGKNIQYF. In nucleotides, the CDR3 is TGTGCCAGCACCTCAACAGGGGGCAAAAACATTCAGTACTTC.